The count of the clone carrying this T cell receptor beta chain is one. Germline values: CDR1 SEHNR, CDR2 FQNEAQ (reference sequence). CDR3 length: 17 residues. V was trimmed by 6 bases and J by 0 bases, leaving 15 bases between them. Original processing notes: Reference gene primer amplification yielded estimated nucleated cell counts. The data were produced by immunoSEQ multiplex PCR, yet TCRdb's version contains in-frame clones alone and is incomplete. The D gene and trimming were derived from the DNA, and the V and J assignments and clone size from that table. The sample has tens of thousands of clones; over 80% are singletons. This record belongs to a study of blood T cell repertoires in COVID-19. About the study: The study drew acute and convalescent COVID-19 samples from the United States, Italy and Spain.

Sequencing was done on a sample of peripheral blood. The V and J genes are TRBV7-9 and TRBJ2-6; possibly TRBD1 for D (5 bases). The origin of this receptor is an older man with active COVID-19. The CDR3 nucleotides are TGTGCCAGCAGGGATCAGGGCTATTACTCTGGGGCCAACGTCCTGACTTTC. The encoded protein is CASRDQGYYSGANVLTF.